This TCR beta chain was sequenced during a study of early T cells in non-severe SARS-CoV-2 infection. The V gene's germline CDR1 is SEHNR and CDR2 FQNEAQ (reference sequence). The germline V and J ends were trimmed by 8 bases and 0 bases, with 9 bases remaining between them. There are 13 residues in the CDR3. The sample holds a few counts of this clonotype. TCRdb redid the calling of the 5' RACE reads with MiXCR, one entry per CDR3 protein. The table shows 30,000 to 40,000 distinct CDR3 sequences, with 9% occurring only once. This sequence joins TRBV7-9 and TRBJ2-3; possible D gene TRBD2, 5 bases. The TCR comes from an adult who was a healthcare worker with PCR-confirmed SARS-CoV-2 infection or an uninfected control (not recorded which). Specimen: whole blood. CDR3 loop: CASEGTSTDTQYF. The CDR3 nucleotides are TGTGCCAGCGAGGGCACTAGCACAGATACGCAGTATTTT.